Shown below are 20 T cell receptor beta chains from a single sample sequenced in a study of cytomegalovirus exposure and HLA in healthy donors. The PCR used 60 Vbeta and 13 Jbeta primers. Using immunoSEQ multiplex PCR, the repertoire was profiled, and TCRdb retains in-frame clones only, with some absent. This table has 120,000 or so clones, roughly 77% appearing once. Sequencing was performed on PBMCs. These receptors were taken from a man aged 40-49 years in good health and CMV-seronegative.

The chain carries TRBV5-4 and TRBJ2-5, with 11 bases matching TRBD2. The J call may be in error: the DNA end matches TRBJ2-7 better. There are 17 residues in the CDR3. Germline V gene lookup returns CDR1 SGHNT and CDR2 YYREEE (reference sequence). The CDR3 sequence: CASSPGGLAVGKDEQYF. Written as DNA, the CDR3 is TGTGCCAGCAGCCCGGGGGGACTAGCGGTCGGCAAGGACGAGCAGTACTTC.

The chain carries TRBV7-9 and TRBJ2-7; D is perhaps TRBD2 (5 bases). V gave up 5 bases and J gave up 6 bases, with 11 bases separating them. CDR3 size: 12 residues. The germline V gene has CDR1 SEHNR and CDR2 FQNEAQ (reference sequence). CDR3 amino acids: CASSLYGVEQYF. The CDR3 DNA reads TGTGCCAGCAGCCTCTACGGGGTCGAGCAGTACTTC.

With regard to this clone: One junction end does not reproduce the germline sequence, and a read error may be involved. The chain employs TRBV7-7 and TRBJ2-3; the D is unclear. This CDR3 spans 14 amino acids. Germline loops: CDR1 SSHAT, CDR2 FNYEAQ (reference sequence). In DNA form, the CDR3 reads TGTGCTAGCAGCCAGGATGTGGTCACAGATACGCAGTATTTT. This encodes CASSQDVVTDTQYF.

This clone is a singleton in its sample. This chain links TRBV6-5 with TRBJ2-1; 10 nucleotides line up with TRBD2. The length of the CDR3 is 15 residues. The J segment lost 9 bases and the V segment lost 6 bases, leaving 11 bases of the junction unmatched. Per germline, CDR1 MNHEY and CDR2 SVGAGI. The CDR3 is CASRSPSGRVGEQFF. CDR3 sequence (DNA): TGTGCCAGCAGGTCGCCGAGCGGGAGGGTTGGTGAGCAGTTCTTC.

CDR3 in amino acids: CASSYSTQATMYGYTF. The CDR3 bases are TGTGCCAGCAGTTACTCGACCCAGGCAACAATGTATGGCTACACCTTC. This chain connects TRBV6-5 to TRBJ1-2, with D uncertain. Trimming cost V 0 bases and J 5 bases, with 16 bases left between them. From germline, CDR1 is MNHEY and CDR2 SVGAGI. The CDR3 covers 16 residues.

This clone was picked up a small number of times. CDR3 region: CSVVGQSETEAFF. Written as DNA, the CDR3 is TGCAGCGTTGTCGGACAGTCGGAAACTGAAGCTTTCTTT. The chain couples TRBV29-1 to TRBJ1-1; possible D gene TRBD1, 6 bases. This CDR3 is built from 13 residues. The ends were cut back, 4 bases at V and 5 bases at J, with 14 bases in the middle. CDR1 and CDR2 (germline): SQVTM, ANQGSEA.

This rearrangement joins TRBV6-6 to TRBJ2-1, with a weak D call TRBD1 (5 bases). Looked up from germline, CDR1 is MNHNY and CDR2 is SVGAGI (reference sequence). The V and J ends lost 7 bases and 7 bases respectively, with 14 bases between them. The CDR3 has 13 residues. DNA of the CDR3: TGTGCCAGCAACAATGCAGGGTCTAATGAGCAGTTCTTC. It yields the protein CASNNAGSNEQFF.

The V call is TRBV7-3, the J call TRBJ2-3, with 10 positions matching TRBD1. The CDR3 is made up of 16 amino acids. Germline values: CDR1 SGHTA, CDR2 FQGTGA. The J segment lost 4 bases and the V segment lost 5 bases, leaving 9 bases of the junction unmatched. CDR3 DNA: TGTGCCAGCAGCGCCAGCACCGGACAGGGGGCAGATACGCAGTATTTT. Translation: CASSASTGQGADTQYF.

J is TRBJ2-5 and V is TRBV4-3, with TRBD2 identical over 9 bases. The germline CDR1 and CDR2 sequences are LGHNA and YSLEER. With V trimmed by 4 bases and J by 4 bases, 7 bases remained unmatched. The CDR3 runs 15 residues. The CDR3 DNA sequence: TGCGCCAGCAGCCTCAGCGGGAGGCAACCAGAGACCCAGTACTTC. Residues: CASSLSGRQPETQYF.

The chain links TRBV7-8 to TRBJ1-2; D is unresolved. The germline V gene encodes CDR1 SGHVS and CDR2 FQNEAQ. Trimming stripped 5 bases from V and 4 bases from J, with 11 bases between. The CDR3 totals 13 residues. CDR3 DNA sequence: TGTGCCAGCAGCACCCGAGGGTCCTATGGCTACACCTTC. Protein sequence: CASSTRGSYGYTF.

This clone was seen once. The chain carries TRBV19 and TRBJ1-1, with D possibly TRBD1 on 5 matching bases. This CDR3 has 17 residues. The V gene's germline CDR1 is LNHDA and CDR2 SQIVND (reference sequence). V gave up 6 bases and J gave up 1 base, with 21 bases separating them. DNA of the CDR3: TGTGCCAGTAGCAACGATCGGGGGGGGGTTAGGAACACTGAAGCTTTCTTT. Encoded protein: CASSNDRGGVRNTEAFF.

V gene TRBV4-1 combines with J gene TRBJ2-1, with TRBD2 as a possible D gene (6 bases). Germline-derived CDR1 and CDR2 are MGHRA and YSYEKL. This CDR3 is 15 amino acids long. V lost 2 bases, J lost 9 bases, and 17 bases lay in between. The CDR3 DNA follows: TGCGCCAGCAGCCAAACGCGACGGGAGCAGGGTGAGCAGTTCTTC. Translated, it gives CASSQTRREQGEQFF.

The chain couples TRBV19 to TRBJ1-1; D possibly corresponds to TRBD1 (5 bases). Germline V CDR1 and CDR2: LNHDA, SQIVND (reference sequence). The CDR3 length is 14 residues. Between the trimmed V and J ends, which lost 7 bases and 6 bases, there was a span of 18 bases. The CDR3 reads CASTPLGGRAEAFF. The CDR3 bases are TGTGCCAGTACCCCTCTCGGGGGGAGGGCTGAAGCTTTCTTT.

This clone was counted once. The chain is built from TRBV6-5 and TRBJ1-1, with TRBD1 matching over 7 bases. Germline CDR1 and CDR2: MNHEY and SVGAGI. The CDR3 extends over 14 amino acids. The J segment lost 6 bases and the V segment lost 2 bases, leaving 6 bases of the junction unmatched. CDR3 in amino acids: CASSYTTGIAEAFF. DNA of the CDR3: TGTGCCAGCAGTTACACGACAGGGATCGCTGAAGCTTTCTTT.

The CDR3 is CASSLQGATGELFF. In nucleotides, the CDR3 is TGTGCCAGCAGCTTACAGGGGGCCACCGGGGAGCTGTTTTTT. The chain joins TRBV7-2 to TRBJ2-2; 8 bases line up with TRBD1. Germline assignment: CDR1 SGHTA and CDR2 FQGNSA. V shed 2 bases, J shed 4 bases, and the junction held 0 bases outside the gene matches. This CDR3 is built from 14 residues.

This clone was seen once. The gene calls are TRBV5-1 and TRBJ2-1, with 7 bases lining up with TRBD1. This CDR3 comprises 15 residues. After removal of 1 base from V and 4 bases from J, the junction contained 5 bases not matched to a gene. Per the germline V gene, CDR1 is SGHRS and CDR2 is YFSETQ. The CDR3 spells CASSLMTGRYNEQFF. As DNA, the CDR3 is TGCGCCAGCAGCTTGATGACAGGGAGATACAATGAGCAGTTCTTC.

This clone occurred a few times. The rearrangement joins TRBV19 to TRBJ2-3; 13 bases fit TRBD2. Trimming removed 6 bases from V and 7 bases from J; junction bases left unmatched: 10. The CDR3 is made up of 16 amino acids. The V gene's germline CDR1 is LNHDA and CDR2 SQIVND (reference sequence). The CDR3 here is CASRSTSGRFIYTQYF. In nucleotides, the CDR3 is TGTGCCAGTAGATCGACTAGCGGGAGGTTTATCTATACGCAGTATTTT.

This chain links TRBV18 with TRBJ1-1; 8 bases are a match to TRBD1. V lost 5 bases and J lost 6; bases outside the gene matches: 2. Germline V gene sequence: CDR1 KGHSH, CDR2 LQKENI. This CDR3 is built from 12 residues. The CDR3 loop is CASSTGGPEAFF. The CDR3 coding sequence is TGTGCCAGCTCAACAGGGGGACCTGAAGCTTTCTTT.

The V and J genes are TRBV19 and TRBJ1-1; TRBD1 might be the D (5 bases). There are 14 residues in the CDR3. Germline CDR1 is LNHDA and CDR2 is SQIVND (reference sequence). Trimming took 0 bases from V and 4 from J, leaving 9 bases between them. Here the CDR3 DNA reads TGTGCCAGTAGTATAGACGGGGGGGTCACTGAAGCTTTCTTT. This gives the protein CASSIDGGVTEAFF.

The gene calls are TRBV19 and TRBJ1-1; 8 bases line up with TRBD1. The CDR3 runs 16 residues. In germline, CDR1 is LNHDA, CDR2 SQIVND (reference sequence). J lost 3 bases, V lost 5 bases, and 11 bases had no gene match. CDR3 sequence (DNA): TGTGCCAGTAGTTCCGGACAGGGTAGAATTTACACTGAAGCTTTCTTT. Protein sequence: CASSSGQGRIYTEAFF. The complete variable domain, with remaining parts taken from reference TRBV19 and TRBJ1-1, reads DGGITQSPKYLFRKEGQNVTLSCEQNLNHDAMYWYRQDPGQGLRLIYYSQIVNDFQKGDIAEGYSVSREKKESFPLTVTSAQKNPTAFYLCASSSGQGRIYTEAFFGQGTRLTVV.